This TCR beta chain stems from a study of blood T cell repertoires in COVID-19. In its sample, this clone was seen a few times. Some clones are missing from TCRdb's copy, which holds only in-frame ones; the method was immunoSEQ multiplex PCR. Seen here are tens of thousands of clones, 75% to 95% observed once, and the top ten hold 6.9%. The V gene lost 7 bases and the J gene lost 2 bases, with 12 bases spanning the gap. CDR3 length equals 13 residues. The V gene's germline CDR1 is MNHEY and CDR2 SVGAGI. This receptor was identified in a human donor in a cohort sampled during active COVID-19. The sample comprised peripheral blood. The chain combines TRBV6-5 with TRBJ2-7; D is unresolved. Here the CDR3 reads CASNSFTTYEQYF. In nucleotides, the CDR3 is TGTGCCAGCAACAGTTTTACCACCTACGAGCAGTACTTC.